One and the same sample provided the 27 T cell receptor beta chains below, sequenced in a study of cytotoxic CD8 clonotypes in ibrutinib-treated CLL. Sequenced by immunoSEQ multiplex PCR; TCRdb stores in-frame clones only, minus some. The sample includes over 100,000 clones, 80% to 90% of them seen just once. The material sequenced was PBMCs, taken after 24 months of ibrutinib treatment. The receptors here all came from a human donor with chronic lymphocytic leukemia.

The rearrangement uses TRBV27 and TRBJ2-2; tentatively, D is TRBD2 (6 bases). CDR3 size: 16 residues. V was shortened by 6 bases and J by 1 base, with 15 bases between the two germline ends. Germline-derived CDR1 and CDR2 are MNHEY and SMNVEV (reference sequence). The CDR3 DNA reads TGTGCCAGCAGCAGATTAGCGGTAGAGAACACCGGGGAGCTGTTTTTT. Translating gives CASSRLAVENTGELFF.

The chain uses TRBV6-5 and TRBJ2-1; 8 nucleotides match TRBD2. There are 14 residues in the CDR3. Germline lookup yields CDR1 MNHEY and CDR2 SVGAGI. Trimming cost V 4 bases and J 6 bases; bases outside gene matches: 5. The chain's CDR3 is CASSSITSGNEQFF. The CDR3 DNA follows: TGTGCCAGCAGTTCTATCACTAGCGGCAATGAGCAGTTCTTC.

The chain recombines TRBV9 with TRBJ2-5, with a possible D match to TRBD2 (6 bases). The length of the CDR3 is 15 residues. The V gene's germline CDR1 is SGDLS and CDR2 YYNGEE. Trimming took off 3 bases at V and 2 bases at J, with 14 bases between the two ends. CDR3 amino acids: CASSATPSEQETQYF. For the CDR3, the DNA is TGTGCCAGCAGCGCCACCCCTAGCGAACAAGAGACCCAGTACTTC.

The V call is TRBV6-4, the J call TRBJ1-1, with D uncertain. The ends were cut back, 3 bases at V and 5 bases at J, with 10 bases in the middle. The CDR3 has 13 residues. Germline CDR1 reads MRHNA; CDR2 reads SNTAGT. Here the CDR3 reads CASSEEEGTEAFF. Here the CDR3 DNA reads TGTGCCAGCAGTGAGGAGGAAGGGACTGAAGCTTTCTTT.

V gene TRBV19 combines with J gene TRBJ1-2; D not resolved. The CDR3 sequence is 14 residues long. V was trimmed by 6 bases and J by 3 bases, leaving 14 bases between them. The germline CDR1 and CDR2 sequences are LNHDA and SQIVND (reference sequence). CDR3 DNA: TGTGCCAGTAGGGCTTGGGGTACCGACTATGGCTACACCTTC. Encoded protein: CASRAWGTDYGYTF.

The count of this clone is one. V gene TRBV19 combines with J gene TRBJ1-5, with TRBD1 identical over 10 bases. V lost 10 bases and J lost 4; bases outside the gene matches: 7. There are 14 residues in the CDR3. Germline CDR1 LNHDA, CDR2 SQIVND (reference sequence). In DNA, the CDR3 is TGTGCCACTGGACTGGACAGGGGGAATCAGCCCCAGCATTTT. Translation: CATGLDRGNQPQHF.

CDR3 DNA: TGTGCCAGTAGAAATTCCGGGACAGGGTTGTGGAATGAGCAGTTCTTC. It codes for CASRNSGTGLWNEQFF. The chain employs TRBV19 and TRBJ2-1; 9 positions agree with TRBD1. V shed 6 bases, J shed 7 bases, and the junction held 13 bases outside the gene matches. Germline V CDR1 and CDR2: LNHDA, SQIVND (reference sequence). The CDR3 is 16 amino acids.

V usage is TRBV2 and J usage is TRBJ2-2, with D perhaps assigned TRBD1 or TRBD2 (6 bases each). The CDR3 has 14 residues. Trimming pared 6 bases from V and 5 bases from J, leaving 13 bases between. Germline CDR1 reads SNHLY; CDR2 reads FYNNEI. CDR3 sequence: CASRSQGRTGELFF. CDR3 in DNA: TGTGCCAGCAGAAGTCAGGGGAGGACCGGGGAGCTGTTTTTT.

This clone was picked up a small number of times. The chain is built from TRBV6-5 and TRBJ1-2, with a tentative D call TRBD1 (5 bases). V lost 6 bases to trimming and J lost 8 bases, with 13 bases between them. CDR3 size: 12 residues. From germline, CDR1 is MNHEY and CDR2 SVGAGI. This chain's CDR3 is CASSPGLRGYTF. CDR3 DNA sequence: TGTGCCAGCAGCCCGGGACTGCGCGGCTACACCTTC.

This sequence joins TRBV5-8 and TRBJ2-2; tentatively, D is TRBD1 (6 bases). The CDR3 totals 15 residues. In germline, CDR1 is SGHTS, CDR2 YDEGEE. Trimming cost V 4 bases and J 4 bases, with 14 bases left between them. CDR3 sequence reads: CASSAHTGPTGELFF. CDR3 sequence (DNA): TGTGCCAGCAGCGCCCATACAGGGCCCACCGGGGAGCTGTTTTTT.

The CDR3 reads CASSFRSYEQYF. The CDR3 DNA reads TGTGCCAGCAGCTTCAGGTCCTACGAGCAGTACTTC. V usage is TRBV11-2 and J usage is TRBJ2-7; D ambiguous. Trimming pared 3 bases from V and 1 base from J, leaving 4 bases between. The germline gives CDR1 SGHAT, CDR2 FQNNGV. This CDR3 is built from 12 residues.

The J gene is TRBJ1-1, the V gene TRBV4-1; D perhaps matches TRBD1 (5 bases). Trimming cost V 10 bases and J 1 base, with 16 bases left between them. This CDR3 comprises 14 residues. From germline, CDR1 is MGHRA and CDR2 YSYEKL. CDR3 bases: TGCGCCACCGCAAGGGGAATATCGAACACTGAAGCTTTCTTT. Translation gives CATARGISNTEAFF.

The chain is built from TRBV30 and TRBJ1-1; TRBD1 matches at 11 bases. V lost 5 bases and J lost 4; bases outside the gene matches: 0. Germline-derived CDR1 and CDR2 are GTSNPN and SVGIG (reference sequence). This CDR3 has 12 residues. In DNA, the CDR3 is TGTGCCTGGGGGACAGGGGGCACTGAAGCTTTCTTT. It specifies CAWGTGGTEAFF. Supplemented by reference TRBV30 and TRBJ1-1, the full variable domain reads SQTIHQWPATLVQPVGSPLSLECTVEGTSNPNLYWYRQAAGRGLQLLFYSVGIGQISSEVPQNLSASRPQDRQFILSSKKLLLSDSGFYLCAWGTGGTEAFFGQGTRLTVV.

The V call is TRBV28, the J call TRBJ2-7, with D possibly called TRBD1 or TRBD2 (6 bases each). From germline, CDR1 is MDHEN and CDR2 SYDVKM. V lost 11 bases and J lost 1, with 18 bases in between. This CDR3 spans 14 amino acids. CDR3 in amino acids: CACNRGVRSYEQYF. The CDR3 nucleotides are TGTGCCTGCAATAGGGGGGTAAGGTCCTACGAGCAGTACTTC. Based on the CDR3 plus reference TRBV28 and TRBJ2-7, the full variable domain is DVKVTQSSRYLVKRTGEKVFLECVQDMDHENMFWYRQDPGLGLRLIYFSYDVKMKEKGDIPEGYSVSREKKERFSLILESASTNQTSMYLCACNRGVRSYEQYFGPGTRLTVT.

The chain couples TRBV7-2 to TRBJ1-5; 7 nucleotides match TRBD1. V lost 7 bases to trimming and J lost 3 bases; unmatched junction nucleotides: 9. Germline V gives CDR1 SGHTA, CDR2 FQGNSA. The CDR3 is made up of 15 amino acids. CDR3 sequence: CASTRQGRANQPQHF. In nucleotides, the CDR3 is TGTGCCAGCACCCGACAGGGTCGGGCCAATCAGCCCCAGCATTTT.

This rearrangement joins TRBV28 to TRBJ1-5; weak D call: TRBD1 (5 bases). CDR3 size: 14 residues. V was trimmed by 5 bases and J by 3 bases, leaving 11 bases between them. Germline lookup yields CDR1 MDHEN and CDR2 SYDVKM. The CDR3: CASSAGGSNQPQHF. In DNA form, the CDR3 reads TGTGCCAGCAGTGCGGGGGGGTCCAATCAGCCCCAGCATTTT.

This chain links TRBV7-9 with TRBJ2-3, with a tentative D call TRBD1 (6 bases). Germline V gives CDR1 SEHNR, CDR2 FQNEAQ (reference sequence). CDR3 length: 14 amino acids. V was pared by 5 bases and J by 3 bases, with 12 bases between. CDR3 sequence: CASSIKGQTDTQYF. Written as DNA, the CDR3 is TGTGCCAGCAGCATAAAAGGACAGACAGATACGCAGTATTTT.

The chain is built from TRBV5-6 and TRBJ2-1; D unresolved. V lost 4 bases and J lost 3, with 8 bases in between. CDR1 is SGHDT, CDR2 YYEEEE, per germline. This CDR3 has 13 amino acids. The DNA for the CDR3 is TGTGCCAGCAGCCCCCCAGGCTACAATGAGCAGTTCTTC. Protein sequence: CASSPPGYNEQFF.

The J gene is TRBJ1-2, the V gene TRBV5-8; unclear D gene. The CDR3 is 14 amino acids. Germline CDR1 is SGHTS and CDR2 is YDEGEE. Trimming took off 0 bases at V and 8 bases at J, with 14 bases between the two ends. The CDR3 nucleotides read TGTGCCAGCAGCTTGGTAGGAAGATCTTTAGGCTACACCTTC. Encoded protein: CASSLVGRSLGYTF.

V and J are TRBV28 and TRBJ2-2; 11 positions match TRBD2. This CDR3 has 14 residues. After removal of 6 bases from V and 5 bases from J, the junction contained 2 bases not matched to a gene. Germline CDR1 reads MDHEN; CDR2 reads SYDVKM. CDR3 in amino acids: CASRGLAETGELFF. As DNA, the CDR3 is TGTGCCAGCAGGGGACTAGCGGAAACCGGGGAGCTGTTTTTT.

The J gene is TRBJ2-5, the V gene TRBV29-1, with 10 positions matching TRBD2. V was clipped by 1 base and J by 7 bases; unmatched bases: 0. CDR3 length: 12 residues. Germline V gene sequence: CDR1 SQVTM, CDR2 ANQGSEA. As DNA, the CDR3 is TGCAGCGTTGAAGGGACTAGCGGGACCCAGTACTTC. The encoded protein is CSVEGTSGTQYF.

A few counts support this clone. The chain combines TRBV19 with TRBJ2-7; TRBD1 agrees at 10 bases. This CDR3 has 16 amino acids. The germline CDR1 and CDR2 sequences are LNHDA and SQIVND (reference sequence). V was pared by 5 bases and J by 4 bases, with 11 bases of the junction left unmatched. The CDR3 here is CASSSRTGGNKYEQYF. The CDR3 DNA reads TGTGCCAGTAGTTCCCGGACAGGGGGGAATAAGTACGAGCAGTACTTC.

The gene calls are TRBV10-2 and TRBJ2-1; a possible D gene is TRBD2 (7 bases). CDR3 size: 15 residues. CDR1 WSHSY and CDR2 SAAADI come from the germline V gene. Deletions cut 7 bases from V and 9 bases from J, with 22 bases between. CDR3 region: CASTRGEGGKGEQFF. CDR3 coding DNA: TGCGCCAGCACTAGGGGGGAGGGGGGCAAAGGTGAGCAGTTCTTC.

CDR3 residues: CASSAWEGSGTEAFF. The CDR3 DNA reads TGTGCCAGCAGCGCCTGGGAGGGGTCCGGCACTGAAGCTTTCTTT. This chain links TRBV9 with TRBJ1-1, with D perhaps TRBD1 (5 bases). Germline values: CDR1 SGDLS, CDR2 YYNGEE. This CDR3 spans 15 amino acids. Trimming took off 3 bases at V and 4 bases at J, with 16 bases between the two ends.

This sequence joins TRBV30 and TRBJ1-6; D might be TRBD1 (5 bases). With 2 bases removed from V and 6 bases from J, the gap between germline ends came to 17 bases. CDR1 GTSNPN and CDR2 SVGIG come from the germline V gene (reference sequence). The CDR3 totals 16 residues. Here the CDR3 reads CAWSRGRAKVNSPLHF. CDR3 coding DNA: TGTGCCTGGAGTCGTGGCAGGGCAAAGGTTAATTCACCCCTCCACTTT.

CDR3 sequence: CASSLPGRAEAFF. The CDR3 nucleotides are TGTGCCAGCAGTTTACCAGGGAGAGCTGAAGCTTTCTTT. The gene calls are TRBV28 and TRBJ1-1; TRBD1 might be the D (5 bases). This CDR3 has 13 amino acids. Trimming removed 2 bases from V and 6 bases from J, with 10 bases in between. Germline V gene sequence: CDR1 MDHEN, CDR2 SYDVKM.

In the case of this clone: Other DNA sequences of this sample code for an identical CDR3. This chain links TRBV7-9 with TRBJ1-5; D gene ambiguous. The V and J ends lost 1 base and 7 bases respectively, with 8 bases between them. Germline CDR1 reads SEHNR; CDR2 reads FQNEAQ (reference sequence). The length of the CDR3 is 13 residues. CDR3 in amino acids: CASSLEARQPQHF. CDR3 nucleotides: TGTGCCAGCAGCTTAGAGGCTAGGCAGCCCCAGCATTTT. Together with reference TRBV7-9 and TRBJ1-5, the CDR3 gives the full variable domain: DTGVSQNPRHKITKRGQNVTFRCDPISEHNRLYWYRQTLGQGPEFLTYFQNEAQLEKSRLLSDRFSAERPKGSFSTLEIQRTEQGDSAMYLCASSLEARQPQHFGDGTRLSIL.